This is a list of T cell receptor beta chains from one sample in a study of T cells in localized non-small cell lung cancer. Repertoires were generated with immunoSEQ multiplex PCR, while TCRdb's copy carries only in-frame clones and drops some. Of approximately 89,000 clones in the sample, around three quarters are singletons; the top ten hold roughly 21%. The source material was PBMCs, sampled before any cancer treatment. All receptors come from a man between 40 and 70 years old with stage II squamous cell lung carcinoma. Each CDR3 is given without its conserved first and last residue. Fields, in order: clone size, V gene, CDR3 length, J gene, CDR3 protein. Only part of the rows carry a size: once, few, many, or a class if the clone is expanded.

>NA|TRBV2|9|TRBJ1-1
ASSEAVEAF
>NA|TRBV18|11|TRBJ2-5
ASSAGGGETQY
>NA|TRBV6-5|12|TRBJ1-1
ASSGNRVVTEAF
>NA|TRBV5-1|11|TRBJ2-1
ASRPGGGDEQF
>NA|TRBV7-2|10|TRBJ2-1
ASSLAGPLQF
>once|TRBV6-5|12|TRBJ1-2
ASSLDRGRYGYT
>NA|TRBV19|12|TRBJ1-1
ASKRGSMNTEAF
>NA|TRBV18|13|TRBJ2-7
ASSPPGTGTYEQY
>once|TRBV5-6|9|TRBJ2-7
ASSREYEQY
>NA|TRBV2|14|TRBJ1-5
ASSDRGLYSNQPQH
>NA|TRBV7-9|12|TRBJ1-1
ASSIQGARTEAF
>NA|TRBV7-2|13|TRBJ2-7
ASSLAGQSHYEQY
>NA|TRBV9|12|TRBJ2-5
ASSVGTLKETQY
>NA|TRBV5-6|13|TRBJ1-3
ASSLWQAAGNTIY
>once|TRBV5-6|10|TRBJ1-1
ASSFYPGEAF
>NA|TRBV5-1|10|TRBJ2-5
ASRDSQETQY
>medium-sized|TRBV29-1|11|TRBJ2-7
SVSTGGFGEQY
>NA|TRBV7-2|13|TRBJ2-1
ASSLVAGAYNEQF
>NA|TRBV18|9|TRBJ1-2
ASSPGTNYT
>NA|TRBV4-3|13|TRBJ2-7
ASSPGTGASYEQY
>NA|TRBV2|10|TRBJ2-5
ASRGQKETQY
>NA|TRBV6-5|12|TRBJ2-7
ASSSGTSGSEQY
>NA|TRBV5-4|13|TRBJ2-5
ASSGTTGPRGTQY
>NA|TRBV5-1|12|TRBJ2-7
ASSLVGQANEQY
>NA|TRBV6-6|13|TRBJ2-1
ASSPPGLSPNEQF